The present entry profiles one TCR beta chain with its context. These data originate in a study of cytomegalovirus exposure and HLA in healthy donors. Turning to the study itself: A preliminary data release comprised around 85 million unique TCRs obtained from HLA-typed donors. Within the Caucasian-associated ancestry cluster were more than 75% of the roughly 360 genotyped donors.

A multiplex PCR was run with 60 Vbeta primers and 13 Jbeta primers. Assay used: immunoSEQ multiplex PCR; TCRdb lists only in-frame clones, some missing. In the table there are 95,000 to 130,000 clones, 60% to 70% of which are singletons. Sequenced material: PBMCs. This TCR was sampled from a woman between 40 and 55 years old in good health and CMV-seropositive.

This CDR3 is CASSSGTSGSNEQFF. CDR3 bases: TGTGCCAGCAGTAGCGGGACTAGCGGGTCTAATGAGCAGTTCTTC. The gene calls are TRBV27 and TRBJ2-1; 12 bases match TRBD2. The germline CDR1 and CDR2 sequences are MNHEY and SMNVEV (reference sequence). V gave up 5 bases and J gave up 7 bases; unmatched junction bases: 6. The CDR3 spans 15 residues.